The rows below give T cell receptor beta chains drawn from one sample of a study of shared clonotypes between healthy human individuals. The repertoire was sequenced with immunoSEQ multiplex PCR; TCRdb's copy has only in-frame clones and lacks some. The sample lists around 2,000,000 clones; about 95% were seen once. The sample comprised naive CD8+ T cells sorted from blood. These receptors all stem from a man between 18 and 29 years old in good health. Both conserved end residues are part of each CDR3. The D gene is left open where the match is weak. Some rows have no size entry. The others give once, few or many, or a class for an expanded clone.

size	D	V	J	CDR3	DNA
NA	TRBD2	TRBV5-6	TRBJ2-2	CASSGGTSGYTGELFF	TGTGCCAGCAGCGGCGGGACTAGCGGATACACCGGGGAGCTGTTTTTT
NA	NA	TRBV19	TRBJ2-7	CASSFGGSYEQYF	TGTGCCAGTAGTTTCGGCGGCTCCTACGAGCAGTACTTC
NA	NA	TRBV10-3	TRBJ1-1	CAISESGGETEAFF	TGTGCCATCAGTGAGTCGGGAGGGGAGACTGAAGCTTTCTTT
NA	NA	TRBV27	TRBJ1-2	CASSPLEGFLYGYTF	TGTGCCAGCAGTCCCCTGGAGGGGTTCCTCTATGGCTACACCTTC
NA	TRBD2	TRBV7-2	TRBJ2-7	CASSLTSGAGEQYF	TGTGCCAGCAGCTTGACTAGCGGGGCGGGCGAGCAGTACTTC
NA	TRBD1	TRBV7-2	TRBJ1-2	CASSWWDREDYGYTF	TGTGCCAGCAGCTGGTGGGACAGGGAGGACTATGGCTACACCTTC
NA	TRBD1	TRBV28	TRBJ2-7	CASSQPGQGYYEQYF	TGTGCCAGCAGCCAACCGGGACAGGGGTACTACGAGCAGTACTTC
NA	NA	TRBV14	TRBJ2-3	CASSHPGSSTDTQYF	TGTGCCAGCAGCCACCCGGGTAGCAGCACAGATACGCAGTATTTT
NA	TRBD2	TRBV6-5	TRBJ2-1	CASSYIAGGPYNEQFF	TGTGCCAGCAGTTACATAGCGGGAGGGCCCTACAATGAGCAGTTCTTC
NA	NA	TRBV7-3	TRBJ1-2	CASSFGPEADYGYTF	TGTGCCAGCAGCTTTGGTCCGGAAGCTGACTATGGCTACACCTTC
NA	NA	TRBV15	TRBJ1-4	CATSSEGLADEKLFF	TGTGCCACCAGCAGCGAGGGGTTGGCAGATGAAAAACTGTTTTTT
NA	NA	TRBV27	TRBJ1-6	CASSLSGRGAGSPLHF	TGTGCCAGCAGTTTAAGCGGAAGAGGGGCGGGTTCACCCCTCCACTTT
NA	NA	TRBV6-1	TRBJ2-7	CATYSVPYEQYF	TGTGCCACTTACAGCGTGCCCTACGAGCAGTACTTC
NA	NA	TRBV5-6	TRBJ2-5	CASSLAGLEETQYF	TGTGCCAGCAGCTTGGCAGGGCTTGAAGAGACCCAGTACTTC
NA	NA	TRBV5-4	TRBJ2-7	CASSLGLSSYEQYF	TGTGCCAGCAGCTTGGGCCTTAGCTCCTACGAGCAGTACTTC
NA	NA	TRBV7-9	TRBJ2-2	CASRLWGPSFPGELFF	TGTGCCAGCAGATTATGGGGGCCTAGTTTCCCCGGGGAGCTGTTTTTT
NA	NA	TRBV27	TRBJ2-1	CASSFGGGDRNEQFF	TGTGCCAGCAGTTTCGGGGGAGGCGACCGGAATGAGCAGTTCTTC
NA	TRBD2	TRBV27	TRBJ2-7	CASSFGAGGVLEQYF	TGTGCCAGCAGTTTTGGGGCGGGAGGCGTCCTCGAGCAGTACTTC
NA	NA	TRBV25-1	TRBJ2-1	CASSEYVDEQFF	TGTGCCAGCAGTGAATACGTGGATGAGCAGTTCTTC
NA	NA	TRBV5-8	TRBJ2-7	CASSLGQAPYEQYF	TGTGCCAGCAGCTTGGGGCAGGCCCCCTACGAGCAGTACTTC
NA	NA	TRBV28	TRBJ2-3	CASSSPWGRTDTQYF	TGTGCCAGCAGTTCCCCATGGGGGCGGACAGATACGCAGTATTTT
NA	NA	TRBV9	TRBJ1-5	CASSVGKGPQHF	TGTGCCAGCAGCGTGGGTAAGGGGCCCCAGCATTTT
once	NA	TRBV19	TRBJ2-1	CASSIGWSSYNEQFF	TGTGCCAGTAGTATCGGGTGGAGCTCCTACAATGAGCAGTTCTTC
NA	NA	TRBV7-9	TRBJ2-5	CASSWDWEGWETQYF	TGTGCCAGCAGCTGGGACTGGGAAGGGTGGGAGACCCAGTACTTC
NA	NA	TRBV4-3	TRBJ2-1	CASSQDRGTEDDEQFF	TGCGCCAGCAGCCAAGATAGAGGGACCGAAGATGATGAGCAGTTCTTC
NA	NA	TRBV25-1	TRBJ1-1	CASRTVGPGTEAFF	TGTGCCAGCAGGACAGTAGGCCCTGGCACTGAAGCTTTCTTT
NA	TRBD2	TRBV12-5	TRBJ2-1	CASGLSREGSYSNNEQFF	TGTGCTAGTGGTTTGAGTCGGGAGGGCTCCTATTCCAACAATGAGCAGTTCTTC
NA	TRBD1	TRBV6-6	TRBJ2-7	CASSSSRQGYEQYF	TGTGCCAGCAGTTCCTCCAGACAGGGATACGAGCAGTACTTC
NA	NA	TRBV21-1	TRBJ2-7	CASSGDRGRSYEQYF	TGTGCCAGCAGCGGGGACAGGGGGCGATCCTACGAGCAGTACTTC
NA	NA	TRBV28	TRBJ1-3	CASSLQSSGNTIYF	TGTGCCAGCAGTCTCCAAAGCTCTGGAAACACCATATATTTT
NA	TRBD2	TRBV7-9	TRBJ2-7	CASSSLAGGYEQYF	TGTGCCAGCAGCTCCCTAGCGGGGGGCTACGAGCAGTACTTC
NA	NA	TRBV2	TRBJ2-7	CASSDAGEGYEQYF	TGTGCCAGCAGTGATGCCGGGGAAGGTTACGAGCAGTACTTC
NA	TRBD1	TRBV6-1	TRBJ2-1	CASTVRGQVNEQFF	TGTGCCAGCACGGTGAGGGGGCAGGTTAATGAGCAGTTCTTC
NA	NA	TRBV7-8	TRBJ2-3	CASSGHSTDTQYF	TGTGCCAGCAGCGGTCACAGCACAGATACGCAGTATTTT
NA	TRBD2	TRBV30	TRBJ2-3	CAWGLALSTDTQYF	TGTGCCTGGGGACTAGCGCTTAGCACAGATACGCAGTATTTT
NA	NA	TRBV30	TRBJ2-7	CAWSGEQAPYEQYF	TGTGCCTGGAGTGGGGAGCAGGCACCCTACGAGCAGTACTTC
NA	TRBD2	TRBV7-9	TRBJ2-5	CASSLAGEQETQYF	TGTGCCAGCAGCCTAGCGGGGGAACAAGAGACCCAGTACTTC
NA	TRBD2	TRBV7-9	TRBJ2-7	CASSPDGLAGGPYEQYF	TGTGCCAGCAGCCCAGATGGACTAGCGGGGGGACCATACGAGCAGTACTTC
NA	TRBD1	TRBV15	TRBJ2-5	CATSRDHFLMTGEETQYF	TGTGCCACCAGCAGAGATCATTTTCTAATGACAGGGGAAGAGACCCAGTACTTC
NA	TRBD2	TRBV6-6	TRBJ2-7	CASGISAGPTYEQYF	TGTGCCAGCGGAATATCAGCGGGGCCAACCTACGAGCAGTACTTC
NA	TRBD1	TRBV6-6	TRBJ2-5	CASSYTGTVNKTQYF	TGTGCCAGCAGTTACACAGGGACAGTGAATAAGACCCAGTACTTC
NA	NA	TRBV4-3	TRBJ2-7	CASSPTEGTIGQYF	TGCGCCAGCAGCCCCACGGAGGGAACTATTGGGCAGTACTTC
NA	NA	TRBV6-5	TRBJ1-1	CASSYGNGGDTEAFF	TGTGCCAGCAGTTACGGTAACGGGGGCGACACTGAAGCTTTCTTT
NA	TRBD1	TRBV7-9	TRBJ1-2	CASSLMGQGMGYTF	TGTGCCAGCAGCTTAATGGGACAGGGGATGGGCTACACCTTC
NA	NA	TRBV2	TRBJ1-2	CASRAGSYGYTF	TGTGCCAGCAGAGCAGGTAGCTATGGCTACACCTTC
once	TRBD2	TRBV7-2	TRBJ2-2	CASPILAAPTGELFF	TGTGCCAGCCCCATTCTAGCGGCGCCCACCGGGGAGCTGTTTTTT
once	TRBD2	TRBV6-1	TRBJ2-7	CASSEFLAASYEQYF	TGTGCCAGCAGTGAGTTTCTAGCGGCGAGCTACGAGCAGTACTTC
NA	TRBD1	TRBV7-7	TRBJ2-3	CASNTRDRGTDTQYF	TGTGCTAGCAACACCCGGGACAGGGGCACAGATACGCAGTATTTT
NA	NA	TRBV9	TRBJ2-1	CASSAPPGDNEQFF	TGTGCCAGCAGCGCCCCTCCTGGAGACAATGAGCAGTTCTTC
NA	TRBD2	TRBV5-1	TRBJ2-5	CASSLAGTSGRRARETQYF	TGCGCCAGCAGCTTGGCCGGGACTAGCGGGAGGAGAGCCCGGGAGACCCAGTACTTC
NA	TRBD2	TRBV9	TRBJ2-2	CASSVGGSTGELFF	TGTGCCAGCAGCGTAGGCGGGAGTACCGGGGAGCTGTTTTTT
NA	NA	TRBV5-6	TRBJ1-1	CASSPGSMNTEAFF	TGTGCCAGCAGCCCAGGGAGCATGAACACTGAAGCTTTCTTT